Presented here are 30 T cell receptor beta chains from one specimen sequenced in a study of identical twins. TCRdb fed the 5' RACE reads into MiXCR, producing one record per CDR3 protein. Of around 340,000 distinct CDR3 sequences listed, more than 9% are singletons. These sequences were also reported in another study, on yellow fever vaccine responses in identical twins.

Specimen: CD8+ T cells sorted from blood. These receptors came from a young woman in good health.

This clonotype was detected many times. The rearrangement uses TRBV5-5 and TRBJ1-1; weak D call: TRBD1 (6 bases). Trimming cost V 3 bases and J 0 bases, with 12 bases left between them. Germline lookup yields CDR1 SGHKS and CDR2 YYEKEE (reference sequence). The CDR3 length is 15 residues. This CDR3 is CASSSSGTLNTEAFF. As DNA, the CDR3 is TGTGCCAGCAGCTCGTCCGGGACACTGAACACTGAAGCTTTCTTT.

V usage is TRBV29-1 and J usage is TRBJ2-3; 8 nucleotides match TRBD2. Germline V gene data show CDR1 as SQVTM and CDR2 as ANQGSEA. CDR3 size: 17 residues. Trimming took 1 base from V and 0 from J; bases not matched to a gene: 9. For the CDR3, the DNA is TGCAGCGTTGAAGCGGGAGGGCACCTTCATAGCACAGATACGCAGTATTTT. Protein sequence: CSVEAGGHLHSTDTQYF.

Here the CDR3 DNA reads TGTGCCAGCAGCTTAGTTGACAACTATGGCTACACCTTC. Its translation is CASSLVDNYGYTF. This chain joins TRBV11-2 and TRBJ1-2; the D is unclear. Germline CDR1 SGHAT, CDR2 FQNNGV. V was clipped by 1 base and J by 2 bases, with 5 bases between them. This CDR3 is 13 amino acids long.

This clonotype has a handful of counts. The chain recombines TRBV6-5 with TRBJ2-2, with D maybe TRBD2 (7 bases). The CDR3 spans 14 residues. The V end lost 1 base, the J end lost 6 bases, and 9 bases lay between the germline ends. Germline V gives CDR1 MNHEY, CDR2 SVGAGI. CDR3 sequence (DNA): TGTGCCAGCAGTTACTGGGAGGGGGCCGGGGAGCTGTTTTTT. Its translation: CASSYWEGAGELFF.

The V gene is TRBV15, the J gene TRBJ1-1, with D perhaps TRBD1 (6 bases). Germline V lookup: CDR1 LNHNV, CDR2 YYDKDF (reference sequence). Trimming stripped 0 bases from V and 0 bases from J, with 11 bases between. This CDR3 comprises 16 residues. The CDR3 here is CATSRDLQGLNTEAFF. The CDR3 nucleotides are TGTGCCACCAGCAGAGACCTACAGGGATTGAACACTGAAGCTTTCTTT.

This clonotype turned up a few times. CDR3 sequence reads: CASGPPYSEKLFF. In nucleotides, the CDR3 is TGCGCCAGCGGGCCCCCGTATTCCGAAAAACTGTTTTTT. The J gene is TRBJ1-4, the V gene TRBV4-1; D is undetermined. Trimming took 8 bases from V and 8 from J, leaving 15 bases between them. CDR3 length: 13 residues. Germline V CDR1 and CDR2: MGHRA, YSYEKL.

This clonotype was seen a few times. The chain recombines TRBV11-2 with TRBJ1-3; no definite D call. Per the germline V gene, CDR1 is SGHAT and CDR2 is FQNNGV. V gave up 3 bases and J gave up 8 bases, with 2 bases separating them. CDR3 size: 10 residues. The CDR3 coding sequence is TGTGCCAGCAGCTTTGACACCATATATTTT. Translation: CASSFDTIYF. The full variable domain, completed using reference TRBV11-2 and TRBJ1-3, is EAGVAQSPRYKIIEKRQSVAFWCNPISGHATLYWYQQILGQGPKLLIQFQNNGVVDDSQLPKDRFSAERLKGVDSTLKIQPAKLEDSAVYLCASSFDTIYFGEGSWLTVV.

J is TRBJ2-5 and V is TRBV6-4; D unclear. Germline-derived CDR1 and CDR2 are MRHNA and SNTAGT. Deletions cut 5 bases from V and 2 bases from J, with 12 bases between. The CDR3 totals 14 residues. CDR3 bases: TGTGCCAGCAGTCGATCATCCGGGCAAGAGACCCAGTACTTC. It codes for CASSRSSGQETQYF.

This clonotype was observed a handful of times. The rearrangement uses TRBV7-9 and TRBJ2-5; D is perhaps TRBD1 (7 bases). V lost 3 bases and J lost 5, with 13 bases in between. There are 14 residues in the CDR3. Per the germline V gene, CDR1 is SEHNR and CDR2 is FQNEAQ (reference sequence). The CDR3 region is CASSLEGARETQYF. CDR3 DNA: TGTGCCAGCAGCTTGGAGGGGGCCCGGGAGACCCAGTACTTC.

The chain joins TRBV9 to TRBJ2-1, with 9 nucleotides matching TRBD1. J gave up 8 bases and V 0 bases, and 6 bases lay outside the gene matches. CDR3 length equals 15 residues. Germline V gives CDR1 SGDLS, CDR2 YYNGEE. The CDR3 sequence: CASSVENRGPHEQFF. DNA for the CDR3: TGTGCCAGCAGCGTAGAGAACAGGGGGCCTCATGAGCAGTTCTTC.

The sample holds a few counts of this clonotype. The rearrangement joins TRBV5-4 to TRBJ1-1, with D tentatively TRBD1 (6 bases). The CDR3 runs 13 residues. CDR1 is SGHNT and CDR2 is YYREEE in the germline V gene (reference sequence). Trimming pared 3 bases from V and 5 bases from J, leaving 11 bases between. The CDR3 sequence is CASSSGADTEAFF. The CDR3 DNA sequence: TGTGCCAGCAGCTCAGGGGCTGATACTGAAGCTTTCTTT.

This clonotype was detected only a few times. The V gene is TRBV2, the J gene TRBJ2-1; 11 nucleotides align to TRBD2. The germline gives CDR1 SNHLY, CDR2 FYNNEI. The CDR3 has 14 residues. V shed 8 bases and J 5 bases; nucleotides not matched to a gene: 5. The chain's CDR3 is CASGTSGRNNEQFF. DNA of the CDR3: TGTGCCAGCGGAACTAGCGGGAGAAACAATGAGCAGTTCTTC.

To note about this clonotype: This may come from a read error, since a much larger clone is one base off. The chain is built from TRBV20-1 and TRBJ2-2; TRBD2 aligns across 12 bases. CDR1 and CDR2 (germline): DFQATT, SNEGSKA (reference sequence). The CDR3 is 16 amino acids. CDR3 in DNA: TGCTGTGCTAGACCACTAGCGGGAGGACACACCGGGGAGCTGTTTTTT. Its protein is CCARPLAGGHTGELFF.

V usage is TRBV20-1 and J usage is TRBJ2-2; a possible D gene is TRBD2 (5 bases). The CDR3 extends over 14 amino acids. V was shortened by 0 bases and J by 5 bases, with 10 bases between the two germline ends. Germline CDR1 and CDR2: DFQATT and SNEGSKA (reference sequence). The CDR3: CSARDRGRTGELFF. The CDR3 bases are TGCAGTGCTAGAGATCGGGGTCGGACCGGGGAGCTGTTTTTT.

This clonotype was found many times. CDR3 sequence (DNA): TGCGCCAGCAGCCACCAGCTAGCGGGGGGGTACAATGAGCAGTTCTTC. Encoded protein: CASSHQLAGGYNEQFF. The chain employs TRBV5-1 and TRBJ2-1, with TRBD2 matching 12 bases. The junction had 6 bases not matched to a gene; V was cut back by 4 bases and J by 4 bases. Germline CDR1 reads SGHRS; CDR2 reads YFSETQ. The CDR3 contains 16 residues. Filled out from reference TRBV5-1 and TRBJ2-1, the complete variable domain reads KAGVTQTPRYLIKTRGQQVTLSCSPISGHRSVSWYQQTPGQGLQFLFEYFSETQRNKGNFPGRFSGRQFSNSRSEMNVSTLELGDSALYLCASSHQLAGGYNEQFFGPGTRLTVL.

The chain employs TRBV20-1 and TRBJ2-7, with 8 bases identical to TRBD1. The CDR3 extends over 12 amino acids. J lost 4 bases, V lost 7 bases, and 6 bases had no gene match. Germline V CDR1 and CDR2: DFQATT, SNEGSKA (reference sequence). CDR3 nucleotides: TGCAGTGTCAGTCAGGGGGCTTACGAGCAGTACTTC. As protein: CSVSQGAYEQYF.

There are a few counts of this clonotype. The chain uses TRBV10-1 and TRBJ2-5; tentatively, D is TRBD1 (6 bases). This CDR3 is built from 15 residues. The germline CDR1 and CDR2 sequences are WNHNN and SYGVQD (reference sequence). The germline V and J ends were trimmed by 1 base and 3 bases, with 12 bases remaining between them. The CDR3 sequence is CASSEWPGAEETQYF. CDR3 coding DNA: TGCGCCAGCAGTGAGTGGCCAGGGGCGGAAGAGACCCAGTACTTC.

This clonotype was found a few times. The chain combines TRBV20-1 with TRBJ2-7, with D possibly matching TRBD1 (6 bases). Trimming cost V 4 bases and J 4 bases, with 8 bases left between them. The CDR3 contains 11 residues. CDR1 and CDR2 from the germline V gene are DFQATT and SNEGSKA (reference sequence). CDR3 sequence (DNA): TGCAGTGCTAAGGGGACATACGAGCAGTACGTC. Translation gives CSAKGTYEQYV.

This clonotype came up a few times. The CDR3 sequence is CSAREQGYTEAFF. In nucleotides, the CDR3 is TGCAGTGCTAGAGAGCAGGGGTACACTGAAGCTTTCTTT. This rearrangement joins TRBV20-1 to TRBJ1-1; maybe TRBD1 (6 bases). The CDR3 is 13 residues long. V lost 0 bases and J 3 bases, leaving 8 bases between the germline ends. CDR1 and CDR2 (germline): DFQATT, SNEGSKA (reference sequence).

This clonotype turned up a few times. The V call is TRBV20-1, the J call TRBJ1-2, with D uncertain. The ends were cut back, 0 bases at V and 1 base at J, with 6 bases in the middle. Germline V gene data show CDR1 as DFQATT and CDR2 as SNEGSKA (reference sequence). CDR3 length equals 13 residues. The CDR3 DNA sequence: TGCAGTGCTAGAGACCAAGATAACTATGGCTACACCTTC. Residues: CSARDQDNYGYTF.

The table lists this clonotype with many counts. The rearrangement links TRBV7-9 to TRBJ2-2; D is undetermined. V was clipped by 1 base and J by 1 base, with 4 bases between them. CDR1 SEHNR and CDR2 FQNEAQ come from the germline V gene (reference sequence). This CDR3 comprises 14 residues. The CDR3, as DNA: TGTGCCAGCAGCTTAGTGCTGAACACCGGGGAGCTGTTTTTT. Residues: CASSLVLNTGELFF.

There are many counts of this clonotype. The chain carries TRBV3-1 and TRBJ2-7; tentative D call: TRBD1 (5 bases). Germline CDR1 and CDR2: LGHDT and YNNKEL (reference sequence). CDR3 size: 14 residues. V lost 4 bases to trimming and J lost 2 bases, with 12 bases between them. CDR3 nucleotide sequence: TGTGCCAGCAGCCCAACGACAGAGCCCTACGAGCAGTACGTC. It specifies CASSPTTEPYEQYV.

This clonotype was found a few times. The genes are TRBV5-1 and TRBJ1-3; possibly TRBD1 for D (6 bases). The CDR3 runs to 16 residues. Per the germline V gene, CDR1 is SGHRS and CDR2 is YFSETQ. V was clipped by 4 bases and J by 4 bases, with 18 bases between them. Here the CDR3 reads CASSRGPTSSGNTIYF. The CDR3 DNA follows: TGCGCCAGCAGCCGGGGGCCTACGTCGTCGGGAAACACCATATATTTT.

This clonotype was detected a few times. The CDR3, as DNA: TGTGCCACCAATTCCAGGGGCGGCACAGATACGCAGTATTTT. The encoded protein is CATNSRGGTDTQYF. The chain couples TRBV15 to TRBJ2-3, with D possibly matching TRBD1 (6 bases). The germline gives CDR1 LNHNV, CDR2 YYDKDF (reference sequence). CDR3 length: 14 amino acids. V was shortened by 7 bases and J by 1 base, with 12 bases between the two germline ends.

This clonotype was observed many times. The CDR3 loop is CASSPTGGAYNEQFF. CDR3 DNA sequence: TGTGCCAGCAGCCCTACAGGGGGCGCCTACAATGAGCAGTTCTTC. The chain has TRBV16 and TRBJ2-1, with TRBD1 matching 9 bases. Germline V CDR1 and CDR2: KGHSY, FQNENV. The trim removed 4 bases at V and 2 bases at J, leaving 3 bases unmatched. The CDR3 has 15 residues.

In its sample, this clonotype was seen a few times. This chain links TRBV5-1 with TRBJ2-7; tentative D call: TRBD1 (5 bases). Germline V CDR1 and CDR2: SGHRS, YFSETQ. The CDR3 is made up of 12 amino acids. V lost 4 bases, J lost 0 bases, and 5 bases lay in between. Here the CDR3 DNA reads TGCGCCAGCAGCGACAGCTCCTACGAGCAGTACTTC. Translated, it gives CASSDSSYEQYF.

The chain uses TRBV6-2 or TRBV6-3 and TRBJ2-1, with 10 bases fitting TRBD1. Germline V gives CDR1 MNHEY, CDR2 SVGEGT. V lost 6 bases to trimming and J lost 4 bases; unmatched junction nucleotides: 9. The CDR3 extends over 16 amino acids. For the CDR3, the DNA is TGTGCCAGCAGCCCGGGACAGGGGTATAGGTACAATGAGCAGTTCTTC. It specifies CASSPGQGYRYNEQFF.

This clonotype was seen a few times. This sequence joins TRBV20-1 and TRBJ2-7; D might be TRBD2 (6 bases). Trimming removed 5 bases at V and 3 bases at J, with 17 bases between. Germline V gene data show CDR1 as DFQATT and CDR2 as SNEGSKA (reference sequence). CDR3 length: 14 residues. The CDR3 nucleotides are TGCAGTGCTGGAGGGCCGGATACAAACTACGAGCAGTACGTC. Translation gives CSAGGPDTNYEQYV.

This clonotype turned up a few times. This chain uses TRBV5-1 with TRBJ2-7, with TRBD1 matching over 10 bases. This CDR3 has 14 amino acids. Germline V gives CDR1 SGHRS, CDR2 YFSETQ. Trimming removed 8 bases from V and 7 bases from J; junction bases left unmatched: 12. CDR3 residues: CASTSGQGMYEQYF. The DNA for the CDR3 is TGCGCCAGTACATCGGGACAGGGGATGTATGAGCAGTACTTC.

At least ten counts were recorded for this clonotype. The V and J genes are TRBV28 and TRBJ1-1, with 7 positions matching TRBD1. This CDR3 has 14 residues. Germline lookup yields CDR1 MDHEN and CDR2 SYDVKM. J was trimmed by 4 bases and V by 3 bases; bases with no gene match: 5. CDR3: CASSFGAGGTEAFF. CDR3 nucleotide sequence: TGTGCCAGCAGTTTCGGGGCAGGGGGCACTGAAGCTTTCTTT.